Sequencing of this TCR beta chain was carried out in a study of T cell repertoires in cytomegalovirus infection. Trimming removed 1 base at V and 2 bases at J, with 9 bases between. Germline CDR1 SGHVS, CDR2 FNYEAQ. This CDR3 is 14 amino acids long. MiXCR was run by TCRdb on the reads, yielding one entry per CDR3 protein. The sample lists about 230,000 distinct CDR3 sequences, under 25% occurring once. This clonotype was observed many times. The genes are TRBV7-6 and TRBJ2-7; D remains unclear. This clonotype was sampled from a human donor in good health (CMV status not recorded). Some clones in this sample may be carry-over from other donors' samples. Sequencing was carried out using CD8+ T cells from PBMCs. For the CDR3, the DNA is TGTGCCAGCAGCTTAGAGGGTCAAGCCTACGAGCAGTACTTC. Protein: CASSLEGQAYEQYF.